The 7 T cell receptor beta chains given below trace back to one sample, sequenced in a study of cytomegalovirus exposure and HLA in healthy donors. 60 Vbeta and 13 Jbeta primers were used in PCR. TCRdb's copy holds only in-frame clones and misses some; the assay was immunoSEQ multiplex PCR. The table includes approximately 110,000 clones, around two thirds detected once. Sequencing input: PBMCs. The receptors come from a woman aged 40-49 years in good health and CMV-seropositive.

V is TRBV19 and J is TRBJ2-5; TRBD2 is a possible D gene (5 bases). Between the trimmed V and J ends, which lost 7 bases and 3 bases, there was a span of 12 bases. Germline CDR1 LNHDA, CDR2 SQIVND (reference sequence). The CDR3 contains 13 residues. This chain's CDR3 is CASNVAGEETQYF. In DNA, the CDR3 is TGTGCCAGTAACGTCGCGGGCGAAGAGACCCAGTACTTC.

The V gene is TRBV15, the J gene TRBJ1-2, with D maybe TRBD1 (6 bases). Germline V CDR1 and CDR2: LNHNV, YYDKDF (reference sequence). V lost 5 bases to trimming and J lost 5 bases, with 9 bases between them. This CDR3 contains 12 residues. CDR3 sequence reads: CATSEDSYGYTF. In DNA form, the CDR3 reads TGTGCCACCAGCGAGGACAGTTATGGCTACACCTTC. Supplemented by reference TRBV15 and TRBJ1-2, the full variable domain reads DAMVIQNPRYQVTQFGKPVTLSCSQTLNHNVMYWYQQKSSQAPKLLFHYYDKDFNNEADTPDNFQSRRPNTSFCFLDIRSPGLGDTAMYLCATSEDSYGYTFGSGTRLTVV.

This clone was picked up a small number of times. The CDR3 here is CSVDGGARLNTEAFF. DNA of the CDR3: TGCAGCGTTGATGGGGGGGCCAGGTTGAACACTGAAGCTTTCTTT. The chain uses TRBV29-1 and TRBJ1-1, with D maybe TRBD1 (6 bases). Germline assignment: CDR1 SQVTM and CDR2 ANQGSEA. The germline V and J ends were trimmed by 3 bases and 0 bases, with 14 bases remaining between them. The CDR3 totals 15 residues.

V is TRBV5-4 and J is TRBJ2-1, with 8 bases lining up with TRBD2. V gave up 4 bases and J gave up 5 bases; unmatched junction bases: 8. The CDR3 totals 15 residues. Per the germline V gene, CDR1 is SGHNT and CDR2 is YYREEE (reference sequence). This chain's CDR3 is CASSTTGGAHNEQFF. The CDR3 DNA follows: TGTGCCAGCAGCACGACGGGGGGGGCCCACAATGAGCAGTTCTTC.

This clone appeared a few times. The chain couples TRBV6-1 to TRBJ1-2; tentatively, D is TRBD1 (5 bases). This CDR3 contains 13 residues. Trimming pared 4 bases from V and 3 bases from J, leaving 9 bases between. CDR1 and CDR2 (germline): MNHNS, SASEGT. DNA of the CDR3: TGTGCCAGCAGTGTAGCCAGGGACTATGGCTACACCTTC. It yields the protein CASSVARDYGYTF.

This clone was detected once. For the CDR3, the DNA is TGTGCCAGCAGCCAAGGAGTAGGGAGCTCCTACAATGAGCAGTTCTTC. Amino acids: CASSQGVGSSYNEQFF. This rearrangement joins TRBV4-2 to TRBJ2-1, with TRBD2 as a possible D gene (5 bases). The length of the CDR3 is 16 residues. CDR1 is LGHNA, CDR2 YNFKEQ, per germline. Trimming cost V 1 base and J 0 bases, with 10 bases left between them.

This clone was counted between two and nine times. The chain has TRBV6-5 and TRBJ1-2; 7 bases map to TRBD1. CDR1 is MNHEY and CDR2 is SVGAGI in the germline V gene. The trim removed 6 bases at V and 5 bases at J, leaving 9 bases unmatched. The CDR3 totals 14 residues. The CDR3 spells CASRATQGNYGYTF. CDR3 DNA sequence: TGTGCCAGCAGGGCAACACAGGGGAATTATGGCTACACCTTC.